These T cell receptor beta chains were read from a single sample in a study of T cell responses to AZD1222 COVID-19 vaccine. Clones were read by immunoSEQ multiplex PCR, and TCRdb kept only the in-frame ones, dropping some. The sample includes about 100,000 clones, roughly 86% seen only once; the top ten take 4% to 4.5%. The source material was peripheral blood, sampled on day 0 of MenACWY control vaccination. These receptors came from an adult in good health. Both conserved end residues are part of each CDR3. The D gene is left open where the match is weak. The size of a clone is reported for some rows only, either as once, few or many, or as a class for expanded clones.

abundance	d_gene	v_gene	j_gene	CDR3nt	CDR3aa
.	.	TRBV7-2	TRBJ1-6	TGTGCCAGCAGCTTAGATCCCCCAGCGACCCTCCACTTT	CASSLDPPATLHF
.	TRBD1	TRBV7-9	TRBJ1-4	TGTGCCAGCAGCCCCCCCGGGACAGTAGGTGAAAAACTGTTTTTT	CASSPPGTVGEKLFF
few	.	TRBV7-9	TRBJ2-6	TGTGCCAGCAGCTTAAGTAGGTCCTCTGGGGCCAACGTCCTGACTTTC	CASSLSRSSGANVLTF
few	TRBD1	TRBV7-2	TRBJ1-1	TGTGCCAGCAGCTCAGAAGGGACAGGGGGGACTGAAGCTTTCTTT	CASSSEGTGGTEAFF
.	.	TRBV9	TRBJ2-1	TGTGCCAGCAGCGTCAGCGGGTCGACCGTGTACAATGAGCAGTTCTTC	CASSVSGSTVYNEQFF
.	TRBD2	TRBV7-2	TRBJ2-7	TGTGCCAGCAGCCTTAGGGCGGGACTAGCGGGGTCCTACGAGCAGTACTTC	CASSLRAGLAGSYEQYF
.	.	TRBV7-2	TRBJ2-3	TGTGCCAGCAGCCCAGACCGTTATACGCAGTATTTT	CASSPDRYTQYF
.	TRBD1	TRBV27	TRBJ1-5	TGTGCCAGCAGGACTACAGGGGGTCAGCCCCAGCATTTT	CASRTTGGQPQHF
.	TRBD1	TRBV19	TRBJ1-1	TGTGCCAGTAGTATGGGGGGCGACAGGGGTTACACTGAAGCTTTCTTT	CASSMGGDRGYTEAFF
.	.	TRBV12-3/TRBV12-4	TRBJ2-1	TGTGCCAGCAGTTTTAACAGGGATCGGGAGCAGTTCTTC	CASSFNRDREQFF
.	.	TRBV29-1	TRBJ2-3	TGCAGCGCCTCCCGGGACTCCCAAACAGATACGCAGTATTTT	CSASRDSQTDTQYF
.	TRBD2	TRBV28	TRBJ2-1	TGTGCCAGCACCGGGGCCGCGGGAGCCTACAATGAGCAGTTCTTC	CASTGAAGAYNEQFF